A selection of T cell receptor beta chains follows, all from one sample in a study of blood T cell repertoires in COVID-19. Data came from immunoSEQ multiplex PCR; TCRdb stores just in-frame clones and leaves some out. The table includes 250,000 or so clones, about 91% detected once. Material for sequencing was peripheral blood. Source of these receptors: a woman in her thirties or forties who had recovered from COVID-19. The CDR3 runs from the conserved cysteine through the conserved F or W. The order of the fields is J gene, V gene, CDR3 protein.

J: TRBJ1-2
V: TRBV7-9
CDR3: CASSLGRQGFYGYTF

J: TRBJ2-5
V: TRBV9
CDR3: CASSAGTTTETQYF

J: TRBJ2-1
V: TRBV21-1
CDR3: CASSSLLALYNEQFF

J: TRBJ1-1
V: TRBV6-5
CDR3: CASSYSAGDTNTEAFF

J: TRBJ2-1
V: TRBV6-5
CDR3: CAIRLKDEQFF

J: TRBJ2-2
V: TRBV5-6
CDR3: CASSLLRLATVTGELFF

J: TRBJ1-3
V: TRBV19
CDR3: CASRIFGGSGNTIYF

J: TRBJ1-1
V: TRBV19
CDR3: CASRQLLNTEAFF

J: TRBJ2-1
V: TRBV6-4
CDR3: CASSVLVSIRNEQFF

J: TRBJ1-5
V: TRBV28
CDR3: CASSPTRQPQHF

J: TRBJ2-2
V: TRBV5-1
CDR3: CASSLARQGTGELFF

J: TRBJ2-5
V: TRBV5-1
CDR3: CASSPGDVQETQYF

J: TRBJ1-4
V: TRBV11-2
CDR3: CASSIMTGGNEKLFF

J: TRBJ1-1
V: TRBV12-3/TRBV12-4
CDR3: CASRNTGGTEAFF

J: TRBJ1-2
V: TRBV28
CDR3: CASSPGRADGYTF

J: TRBJ1-2
V: TRBV4-1
CDR3: CASSQEDRGNYGYTF

J: TRBJ2-7
V: TRBV4-1
CDR3: CASSQPTGPPSSYEQYF

J: TRBJ1-2
V: TRBV6-5
CDR3: CASTISQGSGYTF

J: TRBJ1-5
V: TRBV2
CDR3: CASQGQGNQPQHF

J: TRBJ1-2
V: TRBV30
CDR3: CAWSTTGFPGYTF

J: TRBJ2-3
V: TRBV5-4
CDR3: CASSPQRGGYDTQYF

J: TRBJ1-1
V: TRBV10-3
CDR3: CAISPGQGARSSTEAFF

J: TRBJ2-1
V: TRBV7-9
CDR3: CASRTVGNEQFF

J: TRBJ2-2
V: TRBV7-9
CDR3: CASSRVSTGELFF

J: TRBJ1-5
V: TRBV6-5
CDR3: CASSLQQVGQPQHF

J: TRBJ2-5
V: TRBV5-4
CDR3: CASSIGLSQETQYF